Presented here are 30 T cell receptor beta chains from one specimen sequenced in a study of cytomegalovirus exposure and HLA in healthy donors. Primers: 60 Vbeta forward and 13 Jbeta reverse. The table came from immunoSEQ multiplex PCR; TCRdb's copy has only in-frame clones and leaves some out. The sample carries about 130,000 clones, approximately 84% recorded once. The sequencing sample was made of PBMCs. The source of these receptors is a boy between 2 and 10 years old in good health and CMV-seronegative.

The CDR3 is CASSAHRGRGNTEAFF. The CDR3 DNA reads TGTGCCAGCAGCGCCCACAGGGGCAGGGGAAACACTGAAGCTTTCTTT. The gene calls are TRBV9 and TRBJ1-1; 7 bases are shared with TRBD1. The ends lost 3 bases at V and 2 bases at J; junction bases unmatched: 10. The germline CDR1 and CDR2 sequences are SGDLS and YYNGEE. There are 16 residues in the CDR3.

The chain recombines TRBV6-6 with TRBJ1-4; unclear D gene. This CDR3 has 16 residues. Germline lookup yields CDR1 MNHNY and CDR2 SVGAGI (reference sequence). The V and J ends lost 6 bases and 0 bases respectively, with 14 bases between them. This CDR3 is CASSLPIAATNEKLFF. CDR3 coding DNA: TGTGCCAGCAGCCTCCCGATAGCCGCAACTAATGAAAAACTGTTTTTT.

In its sample, this clone was seen a few times. The rearrangement joins TRBV19 to TRBJ1-2; the match to TRBD1 covers 8 bases. The CDR3 has 14 residues. Germline assignment: CDR1 LNHDA and CDR2 SQIVND (reference sequence). V was pared by 5 bases and J by 4 bases, with 6 bases of the junction left unmatched. CDR3: CASSPGDRSYGYTF. DNA of the CDR3: TGTGCCAGTAGTCCCGGGGACAGGAGCTATGGCTACACCTTC. Full variable domain (rest looked up from reference TRBV19 and TRBJ1-2): DGGITQSPKYLFRKEGQNVTLSCEQNLNHDAMYWYRQDPGQGLRLIYYSQIVNDFQKGDIAEGYSVSREKKESFPLTVTSAQKNPTAFYLCASSPGDRSYGYTFGSGTRLTVV.

The chain couples TRBV19 to TRBJ2-4; 8 nucleotides align to TRBD1. The CDR3 totals 16 residues. J lost 1 base, V lost 7 bases, and 9 bases had no gene match. The germline CDR1 and CDR2 sequences are LNHDA and SQIVND (reference sequence). The CDR3 region has the DNA TGTGCCAGTACCCCAGGGGGCCGGGGGGCCAAAAACATTCAGTACTTC. Encoded protein: CASTPGGRGAKNIQYF.

The chain couples TRBV9 to TRBJ2-2, with a possible D match to TRBD2 (5 bases). Per germline, CDR1 SGDLS and CDR2 YYNGEE. The CDR3 loop spans 14 amino acids. Trimming cost V 0 bases and J 5 bases, with 8 bases left between them. CDR3 in amino acids: CASSVGTWTGELFF. In DNA, the CDR3 is TGTGCCAGCAGCGTAGGGACTTGGACCGGGGAGCTGTTTTTT.

V gene TRBV7-9 combines with J gene TRBJ1-1; the D is unclear. Trimming removed 1 base from V and 3 bases from J, with 6 bases in between. The CDR3 length is 13 residues. Germline V CDR1 and CDR2: SEHNR, FQNEAQ (reference sequence). The DNA for the CDR3 is TGTGCCAGCAGCTTAGAGAGGGACACTGAAGCTTTCTTT. Protein sequence: CASSLERDTEAFF.

J is TRBJ2-5 and V is TRBV7-9; no firm D call. CDR1 SEHNR and CDR2 FQNEAQ come from the germline V gene (reference sequence). V dropped 1 base and J dropped 0 bases, with 9 bases sitting between them. CDR3 size: 15 residues. The chain's CDR3 is CASSLGPPYQETQYF. The CDR3 region has the DNA TGTGCCAGCAGCTTAGGGCCCCCGTACCAAGAGACCCAGTACTTC.

The rearrangement links TRBV5-6 to TRBJ1-4, with a possible D match to TRBD1 (6 bases). Per germline, CDR1 SGHDT and CDR2 YYEEEE. This CDR3 region has 17 residues. V was shortened by 0 bases and J by 4 bases, with 16 bases between the two germline ends. The CDR3 DNA follows: TGTGCCAGCAGCTTGGAAATCGGGGGGCGCGGTAATGAAAAACTGTTTTTT. Protein sequence: CASSLEIGGRGNEKLFF.

This chain joins TRBV4-3 and TRBJ2-3; D perhaps matches TRBD2 (5 bases). Trimming took off 1 base at V and 3 bases at J, with 17 bases between the two ends. The CDR3 consists of 17 residues. CDR1 and CDR2 (germline): LGHNA, YSLEER. CDR3 bases: TGCGCCAGCAGCCAAGGTCGGGGTACAGTCGGTACAGATACGCAGTATTTT. Amino acids: CASSQGRGTVGTDTQYF.

There are a few counts of this clone. This chain connects TRBV29-1 to TRBJ2-4; weak D call: TRBD1 (5 bases). This CDR3 region has 15 residues. V was cut by 2 bases and J by 0 bases, with 11 bases left in between. Germline assignment: CDR1 SQVTM and CDR2 ANQGSEA. CDR3 loop: CSVELQGRAKNIQYF. The CDR3 DNA reads as TGCAGCGTTGAACTCCAGGGCAGAGCCAAAAACATTCAGTACTTC. Full variable domain (outside the CDR3, taken from reference TRBV29-1 and TRBJ2-4): SAVISQKPSRDICQRGTSLTIQCQVDSQVTMMFWYRQQPGQSLTLIATANQGSEATYESGFVIDKFPISRPNLTFSTLTVSNMSPEDSSIYLCSVELQGRAKNIQYFGAGTRLSVL.

The V call is TRBV7-9, the J call TRBJ1-2; D uncertain. Germline V gene lookup returns CDR1 SEHNR and CDR2 FQNEAQ (reference sequence). The V and J ends lost 5 bases and 7 bases respectively, with 17 bases between them. The CDR3 sequence is 14 residues long. The CDR3 region is CASSRSPSAGGYTF. CDR3 DNA sequence: TGTGCCAGCAGCAGAAGCCCTTCTGCAGGTGGCTACACCTTC.

The genes are TRBV7-9 and TRBJ1-2; 10 nucleotides align to TRBD1. Germline lookup yields CDR1 SEHNR and CDR2 FQNEAQ (reference sequence). This CDR3 region has 15 residues. V lost 5 bases and J lost 3; bases outside the gene matches: 6. DNA for the CDR3: TGTGCCAGCAGCGCACCGGACAGGGGGGACTATGGCTACACCTTC. Encoded protein: CASSAPDRGDYGYTF.

This chain joins TRBV2 and TRBJ2-7; D not certain. The CDR3 sequence is 13 residues long. Looked up from germline, CDR1 is SNHLY and CDR2 is FYNNEI. Deletions cut 3 bases from V and 0 bases from J, with 6 bases between. The CDR3 DNA follows: TGTGCCAGCAGTGACAGGTACTCCTACGAGCAGTACTTC. Translation gives CASSDRYSYEQYF.

The chain recombines TRBV10-1 with TRBJ2-5, with a weak D call TRBD2 (5 bases). The germline CDR1 and CDR2 sequences are WNHNN and SYGVQD (reference sequence). The CDR3 consists of 15 residues. Trimming cost V 1 base and J 3 bases, with 12 bases left between them. This CDR3 reads CASSEYVRGEETQYF. CDR3 coding DNA: TGCGCCAGCAGTGAGTACGTTCGGGGTGAAGAGACCCAGTACTTC.

The V call is TRBV5-1, the J call TRBJ2-1; maybe TRBD2 (6 bases). V was clipped by 4 bases and J by 3 bases, with 11 bases between them. The CDR3 totals 14 residues. CDR1 and CDR2 (germline): SGHRS, YFSETQ. CDR3 coding DNA: TGCGCCAGCAGCCCGGGGGAGGACTACAATGAGCAGTTCTTC. Residues: CASSPGEDYNEQFF.

The chain couples TRBV19 to TRBJ1-2; perhaps TRBD1 as D (6 bases). CDR3 length: 11 residues. Trimming removed 8 bases from V and 4 bases from J, with 8 bases in between. Germline V lookup: CDR1 LNHDA, CDR2 SQIVND (reference sequence). The chain's CDR3 is CASQGTYGYTF. CDR3 DNA sequence: TGTGCCAGTCAGGGGACCTATGGCTACACCTTC.

The V and J genes are TRBV13 and TRBJ1-2, with 7 positions matching TRBD1. Trimming took 0 bases from V and 6 from J; bases not matched to a gene: 7. From germline, CDR1 is PRHDT and CDR2 FYEKMQ (reference sequence). The CDR3 is made up of 15 amino acids. In nucleotides, the CDR3 is TGTGCCAGCAGCTTAGGAAGCCAGGGGGGAGATGGCTACACCTTC. Its protein is CASSLGSQGGDGYTF.

The CDR3: CASSNRVTQAAAFF. The CDR3 coding sequence is TGTGCCAGTAGTAACCGCGTTACACAGGCGGCAGCTTTCTTT. The chain is built from TRBV19 and TRBJ1-1; possible D gene TRBD1, 5 bases. Germline V gene lookup returns CDR1 LNHDA and CDR2 SQIVND (reference sequence). The CDR3 contains 14 residues. Trimming took off 4 bases at V and 10 bases at J, with 19 bases between the two ends.

The chain is built from TRBV4-2 and TRBJ2-2; 8 positions match TRBD2. V lost 0 bases and J lost 3; bases outside the gene matches: 9. The CDR3 extends over 18 amino acids. Germline V gene lookup returns CDR1 LGHNA and CDR2 YNFKEQ. CDR3 sequence: CASSQEAGANLDTGELFF. The CDR3, as DNA: TGTGCCAGCAGCCAAGAAGCGGGGGCCAACTTAGACACCGGGGAGCTGTTTTTT.

The genes are TRBV5-1 and TRBJ2-1; D unclear. Trimming took 1 base from V and 4 from J, leaving 9 bases between them. CDR1 and CDR2 from the germline V gene are SGHRS and YFSETQ. CDR3 length: 14 residues. The CDR3 DNA reads as TGCGCCAGCAGCTTGATGAACATTTACAATGAGCAGTTCTTC. This gives the protein CASSLMNIYNEQFF. The whole variable domain, filled in from reference TRBV5-1 and TRBJ2-1, reads KAGVTQTPRYLIKTRGQQVTLSCSPISGHRSVSWYQQTPGQGLQFLFEYFSETQRNKGNFPGRFSGRQFSNSRSEMNVSTLELGDSALYLCASSLMNIYNEQFFGPGTRLTVL.

This sequence joins TRBV4-3 and TRBJ1-6; 10 bases line up with TRBD1. Germline trimming cut 4 bases from V and 8 bases from J; bases unmatched to any gene: 5. The germline gives CDR1 LGHNA, CDR2 YSLEER. This CDR3 has 15 residues. CDR3 sequence (DNA): TGCGCCAGCAGCCTCCGGGACAGGGGAGATTCACCCCTCCACTTT. This codes for CASSLRDRGDSPLHF.

This chain connects TRBV7-6 to TRBJ1-6, with TRBD1 matching over 10 bases. With 5 bases clipped from V and 9 bases from J, the junction kept 7 bases outside the gene matches. CDR1 is SGHVS, CDR2 FNYEAQ, per germline. This CDR3 is built from 15 residues. The CDR3 protein is CASSPTGGEGSPLHF. The CDR3 region has the DNA TGTGCCAGCAGCCCGACAGGGGGCGAAGGTTCACCCCTCCACTTT.

The chain uses TRBV7-9 and TRBJ2-7; TRBD1 might be the D (5 bases). CDR3 length: 15 amino acids. Germline assignment: CDR1 SEHNR and CDR2 FQNEAQ (reference sequence). V was pared by 3 bases and J by 3 bases, with 15 bases between. This CDR3 is CASSFITGENYEQYV. Written as DNA, the CDR3 is TGTGCCAGCAGCTTCATCACAGGAGAGAACTACGAGCAGTACGTC.

J is TRBJ2-7 and V is TRBV19, with 8 nucleotides matching TRBD1. The CDR3 extends over 14 amino acids. Germline CDR1 and CDR2: LNHDA and SQIVND (reference sequence). J was trimmed by 3 bases and V by 5 bases; bases with no gene match: 6. This CDR3 is CASSSGGQDYEQYF. The CDR3 DNA follows: TGTGCCAGTAGTTCTGGGGGACAGGACTACGAGCAGTACTTC.

V is TRBV4-1 and J is TRBJ1-5; TRBD1 might be the D (6 bases). CDR1 is MGHRA, CDR2 YSYEKL, per germline. V was cut by 8 bases and J by 1 base, with 15 bases left in between. The CDR3 covers 15 residues. The CDR3 DNA sequence: TGCGCCAGCGGACCCCCTGGGACAAGCAATCAGCCCCAGCATTTT. Translated, it gives CASGPPGTSNQPQHF.

The rearrangement links TRBV6-5 to TRBJ2-7, with D maybe TRBD1 (6 bases). Germline loops: CDR1 MNHEY, CDR2 SVGAGI. CDR3 length: 13 amino acids. Trimming removed 2 bases at V and 2 bases at J, with 7 bases between. CDR3 sequence (DNA): TGTGCCAGCAGTTACCGGGACACCTACGAGCAGTACGTC. Protein product: CASSYRDTYEQYV.

V usage is TRBV6-1 and J usage is TRBJ2-7, with 12 bases fitting TRBD1. V shed 6 bases, J shed 6 bases, and the junction held 6 bases outside the gene matches. CDR1 and CDR2 from the germline V gene are MNHNS and SASEGT. The CDR3 sequence is 14 residues long. As DNA, the CDR3 is TGTGCCAGCAGCCTGGGACAGGGGGCTAGCGAGCAGTACGTC. Amino acids: CASSLGQGASEQYV.

Points on this clone: A read error may account for a junction end that differs from germline. The chain is built from TRBV11-1 and TRBJ2-3; the D gene is possibly TRBD2 (6 bases). CDR1 and CDR2 from the germline V gene are SGHAT and FQDESV (reference sequence). This CDR3 spans 15 amino acids. The DNA for the CDR3 is TGTGCCAGCAGCTTGTCGGGGGTATACACAGATACGCAATATTTT. Translating it yields CASSLSGVYTDTQYF.

The gene calls are TRBV6-5 and TRBJ2-7, with TRBD2 as a possible D gene (6 bases). This CDR3 has 11 amino acids. Germline lookup yields CDR1 MNHEY and CDR2 SVGAGI. V was clipped by 8 bases and J by 9 bases, with 14 bases between them. The CDR3 region is CASWDGEVQYV. CDR3 DNA sequence: TGTGCCAGCTGGGACGGGGAGGTGCAGTACGTC.

The rearrangement links TRBV30 to TRBJ2-7, with 7 bases fitting TRBD1. CDR3 length: 14 amino acids. The germline gives CDR1 GTSNPN, CDR2 SVGIG (reference sequence). V trimming: 3 bases; J trimming: 4 bases; junction bases outside the gene matches: 9. The CDR3 loop is CAWSLTGRTYEQYF. In DNA form, the CDR3 reads TGTGCCTGGAGCTTGACAGGGAGAACTTACGAGCAGTACTTC. Variable domain in full (rest from reference TRBV30 and TRBJ2-7): SQTIHQWPATLVQPVGSPLSLECTVEGTSNPNLYWYRQAAGRGLQLLFYSVGIGQISSEVPQNLSASRPQDRQFILSSKKLLLSDSGFYLCAWSLTGRTYEQYFGPGTRLTVT.